This T cell receptor (beta chain) appears in the sequencing data of a study of beta chain features in type 1 diabetes. Findings and caveats of the study: HLA effects on TCRB rearrangement stayed unresolved here. Junctions at VDJ sites from type 1 diabetes patients had fewer insertions and more deletions.

Expressed TCRB transcripts got sequenced, as all isolated RNA was reverse transcribed. An average near 3.57 million reads came from naive, central memory and regulatory T cell samples. Produced via immunoSEQ multiplex PCR; TCRdb's table is partial and in-frame only. The table has some 250,000 clones, 25% to 30% seen once. The J segment lost 4 bases and the V segment lost 5 bases, leaving 11 bases of the junction unmatched. This CDR3 region has 16 residues. Germline CDR1 SGHTA, CDR2 FQGNSA. About this clone itself: No antigen is known for it.

The chain combines TRBV7-2 with TRBJ2-3, with TRBD2 identical over 8 bases. The sample comprised central memory CD4+ T cells from blood. This TCR was sampled from a young man in good health. CDR3 in amino acids: CASSPRLAGGADTQYF. CDR3 DNA sequence: TGTGCCAGCAGCCCCCGTCTCGCGGGAGGCGCAGATACGCAGTATTTT.